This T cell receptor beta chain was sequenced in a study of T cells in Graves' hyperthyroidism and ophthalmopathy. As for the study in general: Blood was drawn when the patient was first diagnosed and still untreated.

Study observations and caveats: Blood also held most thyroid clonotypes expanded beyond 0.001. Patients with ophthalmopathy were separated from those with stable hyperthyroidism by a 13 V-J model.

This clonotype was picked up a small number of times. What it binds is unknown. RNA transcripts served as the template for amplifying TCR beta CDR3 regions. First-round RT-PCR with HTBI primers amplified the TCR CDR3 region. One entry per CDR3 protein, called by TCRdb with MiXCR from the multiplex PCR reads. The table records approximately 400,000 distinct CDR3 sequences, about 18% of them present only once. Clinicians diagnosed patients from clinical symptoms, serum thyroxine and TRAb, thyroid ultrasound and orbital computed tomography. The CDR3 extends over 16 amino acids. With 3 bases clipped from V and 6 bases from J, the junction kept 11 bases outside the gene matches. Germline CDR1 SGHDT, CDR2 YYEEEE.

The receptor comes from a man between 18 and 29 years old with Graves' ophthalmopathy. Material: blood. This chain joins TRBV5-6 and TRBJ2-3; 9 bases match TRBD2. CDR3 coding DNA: TGTGCCAGCAGCTGGGGTCCGGGACTAGCAGGGGATACGCAGTATTTT. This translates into CASSWGPGLAGDTQYF. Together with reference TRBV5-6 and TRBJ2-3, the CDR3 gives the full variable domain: DAGVTQSPTHLIKTRGQQVTLRCSPKSGHDTVSWYQQALGQGPQFIFQYYEEEERQRGNFPDRFSGHQFPNYSSELNVNALLLGDSALYLCASSWGPGLAGDTQYFGPGTRLTVL.